The 21 T cell receptor beta chains below come from one sample, sequenced in a study of shared clonotypes between healthy human individuals. Positively selected for CCR7, the CD45RO-negative cells used as naive CD8 cells excluded terminally differentiated effector memory CD45RA+ cells. Measured with immunoSEQ multiplex PCR; TCRdb has only the in-frame clones, and not every one. The sample shows hundreds of thousands of clones, about 95% of them seen only once. Sequences were obtained from naive CD8+ T cells sorted from blood. These receptors all come from a woman in her 30s in good health.

V gene TRBV11-2 combines with J gene TRBJ1-3, with D unclear. The germline V and J ends were trimmed by 1 base and 1 base, with 8 bases remaining between them. Germline-derived CDR1 and CDR2 are SGHAT and FQNNGV. The CDR3 extends over 15 amino acids. CDR3 region: CASSLVAGSGNTIYF. DNA for the CDR3: TGTGCCAGCAGCTTAGTTGCGGGATCTGGAAACACCATATATTTT.

As DNA, the CDR3 is TGTGCCAGCAGTTACTGGGGGGAGTACTACAATGAGCAGTTCTTC. It is translated as CASSYWGEYYNEQFF. The V gene is TRBV6-6, the J gene TRBJ2-1; D might be TRBD2 (6 bases). The V gene lost 1 base and the J gene lost 3 bases, with 10 bases spanning the gap. This CDR3 region has 15 residues. Germline assignment: CDR1 MNHNY and CDR2 SVGAGI (reference sequence).

This clone was recorded only once. The chain links TRBV29-1 to TRBJ1-2; D is possibly TRBD1 (5 bases). CDR3 length equals 15 residues. Germline lookup yields CDR1 SQVTM and CDR2 ANQGSEA. The V end was cut by 1 base, the J end by 8 bases, with 20 bases between. The CDR3 DNA reads TGCAGCGTTGAAGTCGTAGTCCGGGCCCCAGGGGGCTACACCTTC. It specifies CSVEVVVRAPGGYTF. Drawing the rest from reference TRBV29-1 and TRBJ1-2, the complete variable domain is SAVISQKPSRDICQRGTSLTIQCQVDSQVTMMFWYRQQPGQSLTLIATANQGSEATYESGFVIDKFPISRPNLTFSTLTVSNMSPEDSSIYLCSVEVVVRAPGGYTFGSGTRLTVV.

The genes are TRBV10-3 and TRBJ2-7, with TRBD2 matching 7 bases. The CDR3 runs to 15 residues. CDR1 and CDR2 from the germline V gene are ENHRY and SYGVKD. V was clipped by 2 bases and J by 3 bases; unmatched bases: 7. CDR3 bases: TGTGCCATCAGTGAGGGGCTAGCGGATAACTACGAGCAGTACTTC. Translation: CAISEGLADNYEQYF.

As regards this clone: The sample has other DNA sequences that encode this CDR3 too. The chain joins TRBV27 to TRBJ2-7, with D possibly being TRBD1 (6 bases). CDR1 is MNHEY, CDR2 SMNVEV, per germline (reference sequence). The CDR3 has 14 amino acids. Trimming left V 2 bases short and J 0 bases short, with 8 bases between. The CDR3 here is CASSLGRGSYEQYF. The CDR3 DNA is TGTGCCAGCAGTTTAGGCAGGGGCTCCTACGAGCAGTACTTC.

The chain joins TRBV28 to TRBJ2-7, with D tentatively TRBD1 or TRBD2 (6 bases each). Trimming took 7 bases from V and 5 from J, leaving 15 bases between them. Germline lookup yields CDR1 MDHEN and CDR2 SYDVKM. The CDR3 spans 13 residues. The CDR3 loop reads CASTRRGRDEQYF. CDR3 nucleotides: TGTGCCAGCACCCGACGGGGGCGGGACGAGCAGTACTTC.

This chain links TRBV7-9 with TRBJ2-7; TRBD1 aligns across 8 bases. Trimming at V came to 5 bases and at J to 4 bases, leaving 10 bases not matched to a gene. The CDR3 runs 15 residues. Germline V gene lookup returns CDR1 SEHNR and CDR2 FQNEAQ (reference sequence). The CDR3: CASSIGETGEYEQYF. DNA for the CDR3: TGTGCCAGCAGCATTGGAGAGACAGGGGAGTACGAGCAGTACTTC.

This sequence joins TRBV13 and TRBJ2-1; TRBD2 matches 7 bases. The CDR3 spans 18 residues. V dropped 0 bases and J dropped 9; count of bases not matched to a gene: 17. Germline V gene data show CDR1 as PRHDT and CDR2 as FYEKMQ (reference sequence). The DNA of the CDR3 is TGTGCCAGCAGCTTAGGGTTGTCTAGCGGAGGTCTCGAGGGTGAGCAGTTCTTC. This sequence encodes CASSLGLSSGGLEGEQFF. Based on the CDR3 plus reference TRBV13 and TRBJ2-1, the full variable domain is AAGVIQSPRHLIKEKRETATLKCYPIPRHDTVYWYQQGPGQDPQFLISFYEKMQSDKGSIPDRFSAQQFSDYHSELNMSSLELGDSALYFCASSLGLSSGGLEGEQFFGPGTRLTVL.

This chain joins TRBV28 and TRBJ2-7, with D possibly TRBD1 on 5 matching bases. The CDR3 spans 13 residues. Germline lookup yields CDR1 MDHEN and CDR2 SYDVKM. Trimming stripped 5 bases from V and 3 bases from J, with 11 bases between. CDR3 sequence: CASSPFDSYEQYF. For the CDR3, the DNA is TGTGCCAGCAGTCCCTTCGACAGCTACGAGCAGTACTTC.

This sequence joins TRBV7-7 and TRBJ2-5; weak D call: TRBD1 (6 bases). The CDR3 contains 15 residues. Germline assignment: CDR1 SSHAT and CDR2 FNYEAQ (reference sequence). The ends were cut back, 5 bases at V and 1 base at J, with 14 bases in the middle. CDR3 bases: TGTGCCAGCAGCCCTAGACAGGCCACCCAAGAGACCCAGTACTTC. Translated: CASSPRQATQETQYF.

Points on this clone: This same CDR3 is encoded by further DNA sequences in the sample. V and J are TRBV28 and TRBJ2-7; 8 bases are shared with TRBD1. Germline trimming cut 3 bases from V and 1 base from J; bases unmatched to any gene: 5. Germline CDR1 is MDHEN and CDR2 is SYDVKM. The CDR3 runs 15 residues. Here the CDR3 DNA reads TGTGCCAGCAGTTTCGGCAGGGGGCTTTCCTACGAGCAGTACTTC. Its translation is CASSFGRGLSYEQYF.

The chain is built from TRBV27 and TRBJ2-7, with 9 bases matching TRBD1. CDR3 size: 13 residues. Trimming removed 5 bases from V and 5 bases from J; junction bases left unmatched: 4. The germline gives CDR1 MNHEY, CDR2 SMNVEV (reference sequence). The CDR3 region is CASSTGGGHEQYF. The CDR3, as DNA: TGTGCCAGCAGTACAGGGGGCGGCCACGAGCAGTACTTC.

This CDR3 is CASSLSYTHTGELFF. The CDR3 DNA sequence: TGTGCCAGCAGCTTATCGTACACTCACACCGGGGAGCTGTTTTTT. This rearrangement joins TRBV5-5 to TRBJ2-2; no firm D call. This CDR3 is 15 amino acids long. Germline V gives CDR1 SGHKS, CDR2 YYEKEE (reference sequence). The V gene lost 2 bases and the J gene lost 3 bases, with 11 bases spanning the gap.

J is TRBJ2-1 and V is TRBV5-6, with a weak D call TRBD2 (5 bases). Trimming stripped 0 bases from V and 4 bases from J, with 8 bases between. The CDR3 has 14 amino acids. Germline V gene data show CDR1 as SGHDT and CDR2 as YYEEEE. The CDR3 loop is CASSLVGDYNEQFF. Written as DNA, the CDR3 is TGTGCCAGCAGCTTGGTGGGAGATTACAATGAGCAGTTCTTC.

Remarks on this clone: Additional DNA sequences in this sample encode the identical CDR3. The chain couples TRBV15 to TRBJ2-7, with no clear D. CDR3 length equals 12 residues. V gave up 0 bases and J gave up 1 base, with 1 base separating them. The germline gives CDR1 LNHNV, CDR2 YYDKDF (reference sequence). In DNA form, the CDR3 reads TGTGCCACCAGCAGAGATTCCTACGAGCAGTACTTC. Amino acids: CATSRDSYEQYF.

The chain combines TRBV7-9 with TRBJ2-5; D is possibly TRBD1 (6 bases). Looked up from germline, CDR1 is SEHNR and CDR2 is FQNEAQ (reference sequence). The length of the CDR3 is 16 residues. V lost 3 bases to trimming and J lost 6 bases, with 20 bases between them. This CDR3 is CASSFPYQTGRQTQYF. The CDR3 nucleotides read TGTGCCAGCAGCTTCCCGTACCAGACAGGTAGACAGACCCAGTACTTC.

V gene TRBV15 combines with J gene TRBJ2-1; 8 bases are shared with TRBD2. The germline V gene has CDR1 LNHNV and CDR2 YYDKDF (reference sequence). The CDR3 length is 16 residues. Trimming cost V 4 bases and J 11 bases; bases outside gene matches: 16. Here the CDR3 DNA reads TGTGCCACCAGCATGCGGTCGCCGGGAGGGTTTCAGAAGCAGTTCTTC. It yields the protein CATSMRSPGGFQKQFF.

This chain joins TRBV5-6 and TRBJ1-1; D remains unclear. CDR1 is SGHDT, CDR2 YYEEEE, per germline. The CDR3 spans 16 residues. Trimming took 4 bases from V and 7 from J, leaving 23 bases between them. CDR3 region: CASSRLEGGVEVEAFF. In DNA form, the CDR3 reads TGTGCCAGCAGCAGGCTTGAAGGTGGGGTCGAAGTTGAAGCTTTCTTT.

The J gene is TRBJ1-2, the V gene TRBV7-9; unclear D gene. This CDR3 region has 14 residues. V was trimmed by 1 base and J by 0 bases, leaving 6 bases between them. Germline lookup yields CDR1 SEHNR and CDR2 FQNEAQ (reference sequence). The CDR3 bases are TGTGCCAGCAGCTTAGTCGGAACTAACTATGGCTACACCTTC. Its translation is CASSLVGTNYGYTF. Full variable domain (remainder filled in from reference TRBV7-9 and TRBJ1-2): DTGVSQNPRHKITKRGQNVTFRCDPISEHNRLYWYRQTLGQGPEFLTYFQNEAQLEKSRLLSDRFSAERPKGSFSTLEIQRTEQGDSAMYLCASSLVGTNYGYTFGSGTRLTVV.

The chain carries TRBV4-2 and TRBJ2-7; the D is unclear. The CDR3 is made up of 14 amino acids. The V end lost 6 bases, the J end lost 5 bases, and 17 bases lay between the germline ends. The germline V gene encodes CDR1 LGHNA and CDR2 YNFKEQ. CDR3 DNA: TGTGCCAGCAGTAAAGCACTGGTGCCAGACGAGCAGTACTTC. It encodes CASSKALVPDEQYF.

This chain links TRBV4-1 with TRBJ1-1; no clear D gene. The CDR3 length is 16 residues. Trimming removed 2 bases from V and 5 bases from J, with 18 bases in between. Per germline, CDR1 MGHRA and CDR2 YSYEKL. This CDR3 is CASSQLGRSSGTEAFF. For the CDR3, the DNA is TGCGCCAGCAGCCAACTGGGCCGGTCCAGTGGGACTGAAGCTTTCTTT.